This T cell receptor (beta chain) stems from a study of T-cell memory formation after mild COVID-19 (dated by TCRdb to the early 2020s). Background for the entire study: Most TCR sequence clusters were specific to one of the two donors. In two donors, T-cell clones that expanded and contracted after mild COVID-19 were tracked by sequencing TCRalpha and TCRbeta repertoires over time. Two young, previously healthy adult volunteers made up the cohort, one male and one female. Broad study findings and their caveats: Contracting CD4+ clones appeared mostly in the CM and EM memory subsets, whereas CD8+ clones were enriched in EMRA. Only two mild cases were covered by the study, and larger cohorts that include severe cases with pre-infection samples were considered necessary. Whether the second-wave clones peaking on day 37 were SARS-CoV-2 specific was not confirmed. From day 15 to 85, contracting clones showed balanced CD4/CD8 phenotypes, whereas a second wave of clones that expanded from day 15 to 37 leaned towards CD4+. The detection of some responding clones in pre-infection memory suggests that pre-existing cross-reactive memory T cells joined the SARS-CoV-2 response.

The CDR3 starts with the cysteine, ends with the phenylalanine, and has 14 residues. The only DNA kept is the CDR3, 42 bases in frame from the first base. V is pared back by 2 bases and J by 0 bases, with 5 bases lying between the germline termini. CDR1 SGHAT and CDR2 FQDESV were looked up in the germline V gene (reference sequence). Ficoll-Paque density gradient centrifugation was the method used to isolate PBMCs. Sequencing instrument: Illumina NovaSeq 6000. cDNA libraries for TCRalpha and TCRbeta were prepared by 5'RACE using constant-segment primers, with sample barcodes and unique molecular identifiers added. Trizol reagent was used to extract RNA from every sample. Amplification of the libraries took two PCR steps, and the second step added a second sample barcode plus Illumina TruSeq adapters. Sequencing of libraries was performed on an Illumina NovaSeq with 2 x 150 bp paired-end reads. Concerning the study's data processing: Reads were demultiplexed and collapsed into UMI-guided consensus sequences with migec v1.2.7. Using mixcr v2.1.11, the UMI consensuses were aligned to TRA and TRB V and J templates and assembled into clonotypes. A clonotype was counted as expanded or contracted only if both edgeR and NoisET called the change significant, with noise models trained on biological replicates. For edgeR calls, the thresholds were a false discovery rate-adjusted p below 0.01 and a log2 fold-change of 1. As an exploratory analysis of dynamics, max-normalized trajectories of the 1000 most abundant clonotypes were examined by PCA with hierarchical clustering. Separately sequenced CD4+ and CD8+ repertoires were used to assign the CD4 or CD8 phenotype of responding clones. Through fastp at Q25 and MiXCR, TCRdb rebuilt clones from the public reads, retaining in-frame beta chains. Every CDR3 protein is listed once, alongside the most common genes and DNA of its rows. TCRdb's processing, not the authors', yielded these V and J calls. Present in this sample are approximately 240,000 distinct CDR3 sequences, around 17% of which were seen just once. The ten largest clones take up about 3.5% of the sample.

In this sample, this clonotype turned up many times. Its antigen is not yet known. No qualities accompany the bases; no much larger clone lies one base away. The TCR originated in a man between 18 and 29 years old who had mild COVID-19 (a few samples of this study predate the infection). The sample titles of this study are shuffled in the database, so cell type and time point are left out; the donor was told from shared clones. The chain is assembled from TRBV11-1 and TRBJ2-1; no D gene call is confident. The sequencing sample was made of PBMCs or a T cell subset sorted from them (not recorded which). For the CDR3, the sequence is CASSLRSSYNEQFF. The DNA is TGTGCCAGCAGCTTAAGGAGCTCCTACAATGAGCAGTTCTTC.